This T cell receptor (beta chain) is from a study of Ad26.COV2.S vaccination and SARS-CoV-2 variants. Study overall: Donor participated within the Ad26.COV2.S arm of the COV1001 trial.

CDR1 SGHRS and CDR2 YFSETQ come from the germline V gene. This CDR3 comprises 14 residues. Between the trimmed V and J ends, which lost 1 base and 7 bases, there was a span of 12 bases. Noted treatment: roughly 19 received Ad26.COV2.S at low or high dose, single or two shots; 5 received placebo; per-sample allocation not given. It was on day 63 after the first vaccine or placebo injection that samples were taken. On this clone itself: As yet, its antigen is unknown.

Notes on the study in general: Substantial breadth in spike-specific CD8+ and CD4+ T cell responses was reportedly seen after vaccination.

Here immunoSEQ multiplex PCR was the method, and the copy in TCRdb shows in-frame clones only, minus some. The sample lists more than 400,000 clones, around 92% occurring once. Sequencing used peripheral blood, obtained in a trial of Ad26.COV2.S vaccine versus placebo. V is TRBV5-1 and J is TRBJ2-1; the D is unclear. This sequence was found in a person aged 18-65 years who received the Ad26.COV2.S COVID-19 vaccine or a placebo. The CDR3: CASSLPSTANEQFF. The DNA for the CDR3 is TGCGCCAGCAGCTTGCCCAGTACTGCGAATGAGCAGTTCTTC. The full variable domain, in which reference TRBV5-1 and TRBJ2-1 provide the parts outside the CDR3, is KAGVTQTPRYLIKTRGQQVTLSCSPISGHRSVSWYQQTPGQGLQFLFEYFSETQRNKGNFPGRFSGRQFSNSRSEMNVSTLELGDSALYLCASSLPSTANEQFFGPGTRLTVL.